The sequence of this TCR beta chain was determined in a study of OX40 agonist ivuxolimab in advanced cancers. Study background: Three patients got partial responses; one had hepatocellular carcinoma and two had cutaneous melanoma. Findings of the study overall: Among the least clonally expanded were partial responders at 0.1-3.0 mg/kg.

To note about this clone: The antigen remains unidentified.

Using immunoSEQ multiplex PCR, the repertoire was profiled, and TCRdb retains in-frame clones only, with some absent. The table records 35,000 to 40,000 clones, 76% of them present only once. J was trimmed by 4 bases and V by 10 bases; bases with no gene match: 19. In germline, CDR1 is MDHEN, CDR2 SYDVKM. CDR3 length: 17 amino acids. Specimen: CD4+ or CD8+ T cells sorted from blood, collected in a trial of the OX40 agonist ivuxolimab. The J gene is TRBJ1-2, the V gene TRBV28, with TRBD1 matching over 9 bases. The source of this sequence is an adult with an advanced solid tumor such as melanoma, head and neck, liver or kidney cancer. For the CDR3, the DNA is TGTGCCAACAGCTCACTCCGGACAGGGGAGGGGTCCTATGGCTACACCTTC. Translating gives CANSSLRTGEGSYGYTF.